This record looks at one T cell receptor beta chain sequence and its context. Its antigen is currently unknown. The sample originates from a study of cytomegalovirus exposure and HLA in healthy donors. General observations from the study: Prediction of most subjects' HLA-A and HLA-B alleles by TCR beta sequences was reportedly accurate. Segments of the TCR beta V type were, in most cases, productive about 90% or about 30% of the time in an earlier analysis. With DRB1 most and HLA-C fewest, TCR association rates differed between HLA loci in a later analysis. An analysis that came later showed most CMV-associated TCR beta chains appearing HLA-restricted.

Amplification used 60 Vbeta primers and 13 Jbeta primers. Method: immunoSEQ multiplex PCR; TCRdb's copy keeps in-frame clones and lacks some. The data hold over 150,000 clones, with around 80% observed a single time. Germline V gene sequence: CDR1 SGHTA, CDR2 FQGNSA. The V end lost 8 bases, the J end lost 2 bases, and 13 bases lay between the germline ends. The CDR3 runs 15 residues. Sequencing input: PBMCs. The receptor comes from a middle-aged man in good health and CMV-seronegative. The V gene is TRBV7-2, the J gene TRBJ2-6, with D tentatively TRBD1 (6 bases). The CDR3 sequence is CASGDRLAGANVLTF. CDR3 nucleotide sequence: TGTGCCAGCGGCGACAGGCTGGCTGGGGCCAACGTCCTGACTTTC.